Below are 30 T cell receptor beta chains sequenced from a single sample in a study of T cell responses to AZD1222 COVID-19 vaccine. Assay used: immunoSEQ multiplex PCR; TCRdb lists only in-frame clones, some missing. The profile shows 85,000 to 130,000 clones, about 83% of them singletons. Sequenced material: peripheral blood, taken on day 0 of AZD1222 vaccination. The receptors were sampled from an adult in good health.

J is TRBJ2-7 and V is TRBV5-1; D perhaps matches TRBD2 (6 bases). The CDR3 consists of 13 residues. CDR1 is SGHRS, CDR2 YFSETQ, per germline. V lost 0 bases to trimming and J lost 6 bases, with 10 bases between them. The CDR3: CASSLEVRGEQYF. The CDR3 coding sequence is TGCGCCAGCAGCTTGGAGGTGCGGGGCGAGCAGTACTTC.

Regarding this clone: A read error may explain this, as a much larger clone is one base away. The chain uses TRBV5-4 and TRBJ1-3; no reliable D call. The CDR3 totals 13 residues. Germline V lookup: CDR1 SGHNT, CDR2 YYREEE (reference sequence). The DNA of the CDR3 is TGTGCCAGCATCTTGGTTCCCGGAAACACCATATATTTT. Protein sequence: CASILVPGNTIYF. Filled out from reference TRBV5-4 and TRBJ1-3, the complete variable domain reads ETGVTQSPTHLIKTRGQQVTLRCSSQSGHNTVSWYQQALGQGPQFIFQYYREEENGRGNFPPRFSGLQFPNYSSELNVNALELDDSALYLCASILVPGNTIYFGEGSWLTVV.

This clone was seen once. The rearrangement uses TRBV6-2 or TRBV6-3 and TRBJ2-7; D possibly corresponds to TRBD2 (6 bases). Trimming shortened V by 1 base and J by 6 bases, and 13 bases separated the two germline ends. The CDR3 spans 14 residues. In germline, CDR1 is MNHEY, CDR2 SVGEGT. The CDR3 DNA reads as TGTGCCAGCAGTTACTTCGCAGCGGGCGGCGAGCAGTACTTC. The encoded protein is CASSYFAAGGEQYF.

V usage is TRBV30 and J usage is TRBJ2-7; TRBD1 agrees at 8 bases. CDR1 is GTSNPN and CDR2 is SVGIG in the germline V gene (reference sequence). The trim removed 0 bases at V and 4 bases at J, leaving 11 bases unmatched. The CDR3 loop spans 16 amino acids. CDR3 region: CAWSVLGTGYHYEQYF. CDR3 nucleotides: TGTGCCTGGAGTGTACTCGGGACAGGTTACCATTACGAGCAGTACTTC.

The rearrangement uses TRBV28 and TRBJ2-7; D possibly corresponds to TRBD1 (6 bases). The CDR3 has 14 residues. V was pared by 7 bases and J by 0 bases, with 13 bases between. Germline CDR1 reads MDHEN; CDR2 reads SYDVKM. CDR3 region: CASTLGDNSYEQYF. The CDR3 bases are TGTGCCAGCACCTTGGGGGACAACTCCTACGAGCAGTACTTC.

The V and J genes are TRBV18 and TRBJ2-2; D is unresolved. CDR3 size: 14 residues. The V end lost 4 bases, the J end lost 3 bases, and 9 bases lay between the germline ends. The germline gives CDR1 KGHSH, CDR2 LQKENI. The DNA for the CDR3 is TGTGCCAGCTCACTTCTACAAGACACCGGGGAGCTGTTTTTT. It is translated as CASSLLQDTGELFF.

This chain uses TRBV15 with TRBJ2-7; 10 bases align to TRBD1. The CDR3 is made up of 17 amino acids. The germline CDR1 and CDR2 sequences are LNHNV and YYDKDF (reference sequence). V was clipped by 1 base and J by 3 bases; unmatched bases: 9. CDR3 amino acids: CATSRGPSGQGGYEQYF. The CDR3, as DNA: TGTGCCACCAGCAGAGGCCCCTCCGGACAGGGGGGCTACGAGCAGTACTTC.

CDR3 sequence reads: CASSFPGDIYGYTF. The DNA of the CDR3 is TGCGCCAGCAGCTTCCCGGGAGATATCTATGGCTACACCTTC. The V call is TRBV5-1, the J call TRBJ1-2; D remains ambiguous. V was shortened by 2 bases and J by 4 bases, with 12 bases between the two germline ends. The germline CDR1 and CDR2 sequences are SGHRS and YFSETQ. This CDR3 is 14 amino acids long. The full variable domain, in which reference TRBV5-1 and TRBJ1-2 provide the parts outside the CDR3, is KAGVTQTPRYLIKTRGQQVTLSCSPISGHRSVSWYQQTPGQGLQFLFEYFSETQRNKGNFPGRFSGRQFSNSRSEMNVSTLELGDSALYLCASSFPGDIYGYTFGSGTRLTVV.

J is TRBJ1-5 and V is TRBV4-1; 8 bases are shared with TRBD1. The trim removed 1 base at V and 4 bases at J, leaving 9 bases unmatched. Germline values: CDR1 MGHRA, CDR2 YSYEKL. This CDR3 contains 17 residues. CDR3 DNA: TGCGCCAGCAGCCAAGTAGGTTCGGACAGGGTTAATCAGCCCCAGCATTTT. Amino acid sequence: CASSQVGSDRVNQPQHF.

The V gene is TRBV7-9, the J gene TRBJ1-6, with D possibly TRBD1 on 5 matching bases. The CDR3 has 15 residues. V was clipped by 1 base and J by 13 bases, with 17 bases between them. Germline-derived CDR1 and CDR2 are SEHNR and FQNEAQ (reference sequence). The CDR3: CASSLDSGKGIPLHF. Written as DNA, the CDR3 is TGTGCCAGCAGCTTAGATTCTGGGAAGGGGATCCCCCTCCACTTT.

The CDR3 nucleotides read TGTGCCAGCAGCTCGCAGGGGGCCGGTGAAAAACTGTTTTTT. Protein product: CASSSQGAGEKLFF. The chain is built from TRBV7-2 and TRBJ1-4; TRBD1 matches at 8 bases. In germline, CDR1 is SGHTA, CDR2 FQGNSA. CDR3 length equals 14 residues. V gave up 4 bases and J gave up 7 bases; unmatched junction bases: 5.

The chain joins TRBV7-6 to TRBJ1-2, with a weak D call TRBD1 (5 bases). Germline V gene sequence: CDR1 SGHVS, CDR2 FNYEAQ. The CDR3 contains 13 residues. Trimming removed 5 bases at V and 4 bases at J, with 11 bases between. CDR3 residues: CASSPRDVYGYTF. The DNA for the CDR3 is TGTGCCAGCAGCCCCAGGGATGTCTATGGCTACACCTTC.

In this sample, this clone turned up a few times. The genes are TRBV11-2 and TRBJ1-1; D ambiguous. The CDR3 has 13 residues. Germline V lookup: CDR1 SGHAT, CDR2 FQNNGV. Trimming removed 4 bases at V and 5 bases at J, with 11 bases between. CDR3 sequence: CASSSSEDTEAFF. In DNA, the CDR3 is TGTGCCAGCAGCTCTTCGGAAGATACTGAAGCTTTCTTT.

This clone was counted a single time. The gene calls are TRBV24-1 and TRBJ2-2, with 7 bases lining up with TRBD1. J lost 7 bases, V lost 4 bases, and 11 bases had no gene match. CDR3 size: 16 residues. Germline values: CDR1 KGHDR, CDR2 SFDVKD. The CDR3 DNA reads as TGTGCCACCAGTGACCCAGACAGGGCCGACCGCGGGGAGCTGTTTTTT. Residues: CATSDPDRADRGELFF.

CDR3 region: CAWSAKQLGNQPQHF. CDR3 DNA: TGTGCCTGGAGTGCGAAGCAACTCGGCAATCAGCCCCAGCATTTT. The rearrangement links TRBV30 to TRBJ1-5; no firm D call. V dropped 1 base and J dropped 2 bases, with 12 bases sitting between them. CDR3 size: 15 residues. Germline V gives CDR1 GTSNPN, CDR2 SVGIG (reference sequence).

This chain joins TRBV18 and TRBJ2-3; D may be TRBD1 (6 bases). This CDR3 is 13 amino acids long. V lost 2 bases and J lost 7, with 10 bases in between. The germline V gene encodes CDR1 KGHSH and CDR2 LQKENI. CDR3 nucleotides: TGTGCCAGCTCACCAACACAGGGCTATACGCAGTATTTT. Translating gives CASSPTQGYTQYF.

The chain has TRBV28 and TRBJ1-5; D uncertain. Germline CDR1 and CDR2: MDHEN and SYDVKM. Trimming stripped 6 bases from V and 3 bases from J, with 15 bases between. The CDR3 has 15 amino acids. The CDR3 region has the DNA TGTGCCAGCAGATATGTCCGAAGCCCCAATCAGCCCCAGCATTTT. Translating gives CASRYVRSPNQPQHF.

V usage is TRBV27 and J usage is TRBJ1-5; a possible D gene is TRBD1 (6 bases). Trimming removed 5 bases at V and 4 bases at J, with 18 bases between. Germline loops: CDR1 MNHEY, CDR2 SMNVEV (reference sequence). The CDR3 runs to 16 residues. Here the CDR3 reads CASSAYTGTPNQPQHF. CDR3 coding DNA: TGTGCCAGCAGTGCCTACACCGGGACACCAAATCAGCCCCAGCATTTT.

The J gene is TRBJ1-5, the V gene TRBV3-1 (or the pseudogene TRBV3-2); no definite D call. V lost 1 base, J lost 5 bases, and 3 bases lay in between. The V gene's germline CDR1 is LGHDT and CDR2 YNNKEL (reference sequence). The CDR3 runs 12 residues. The CDR3 sequence: CASSQADQPQHF. CDR3 DNA sequence: TGTGCCAGCAGCCAAGCGGATCAGCCCCAGCATTTT.

In this sample, this clone turned up a few times. J is TRBJ2-1 and V is TRBV4-3; the match to TRBD1 covers 8 bases. CDR1 and CDR2 from the germline V gene are LGHNA and YSLEER. Trimming at V came to 0 bases and at J to 4 bases, leaving 5 bases not matched to a gene. This CDR3 is 16 amino acids long. The CDR3 region has the DNA TGCGCCAGCAGCCAAGATATCAGGGGGCTGTACAATGAGCAGTTCTTC. It is translated as CASSQDIRGLYNEQFF.

The chain joins TRBV5-8 to TRBJ1-6, with 7 bases fitting TRBD1. The CDR3 covers 16 residues. After removal of 5 bases from V and 10 bases from J, the junction contained 15 bases not matched to a gene. The germline CDR1 and CDR2 sequences are SGHTS and YDEGEE. The CDR3 reads CASRPPGQIRQSPLHF. DNA of the CDR3: TGTGCCAGCAGACCACCGGGACAGATTAGACAATCACCCCTCCACTTT. Looking up the rest from reference TRBV5-8 and TRBJ1-6 gives the full variable domain: EAGVTQSPTHLIKTRGQQATLRCSPISGHTSVYWYQQALGLGLQFLLWYDEGEERNRGNFPPRFSGRQFPNYSSELNVNALELEDSALYLCASRPPGQIRQSPLHFGNGTRLTVT.

The chain uses TRBV10-3 and TRBJ2-2; 7 nucleotides agree with TRBD2. Trimming cost V 3 bases and J 5 bases; bases outside gene matches: 6. Germline V lookup: CDR1 ENHRY, CDR2 SYGVKD. The CDR3 contains 15 residues. This CDR3 reads CAISDPGLHTGELFF. The CDR3 DNA follows: TGTGCCATCAGTGACCCGGGACTACATACCGGGGAGCTGTTTTTT.

This clone has a handful of counts. The chain combines TRBV28 with TRBJ1-1; 10 nucleotides align to TRBD1. CDR1 is MDHEN, CDR2 SYDVKM, per germline. Germline trimming cut 5 bases from V and 0 bases from J; bases unmatched to any gene: 3. The CDR3 covers 15 residues. The DNA of the CDR3 is TGTGCCAGCAGTCCGACAGGGGGCGTGAACACTGAAGCTTTCTTT. Its translation: CASSPTGGVNTEAFF. The full variable domain, rest sourced from reference TRBV28 and TRBJ1-1, is DVKVTQSSRYLVKRTGEKVFLECVQDMDHENMFWYRQDPGLGLRLIYFSYDVKMKEKGDIPEGYSVSREKKERFSLILESASTNQTSMYLCASSPTGGVNTEAFFGQGTRLTVV.

This sequence joins TRBV11-2 and TRBJ2-3; D is uncertain. Deletions cut 5 bases from V and 0 bases from J, with 9 bases between. The CDR3 sequence is 14 residues long. Germline V gives CDR1 SGHAT, CDR2 FQNNGV. CDR3 nucleotides: TGTGCCAGCAGCAAAGGTATTAGCACAGATACGCAGTATTTT. Amino acids: CASSKGISTDTQYF.

Comment on this clone: A junction boundary mismatches the germline segment, possibly from a read error. The chain uses TRBV4-3 and TRBJ1-4, with TRBD1 matching over 7 bases. From germline, CDR1 is LGHNA and CDR2 YSLEER. CDR3 length: 13 amino acids. CDR3: CASSPQLGQPVLF. The CDR3 DNA reads as TGCGCCAGCAGCCCCCAACTGGGACAGCCAGTCTTATTC.

This clone was counted a few times. Other DNA sequences of this sample code for an identical CDR3. The chain carries TRBV5-1 and TRBJ1-5; TRBD1 is a possible D gene (5 bases). Trimming took 4 bases from V and 7 from J, leaving 15 bases between them. The CDR3 totals 14 residues. Germline V gene data show CDR1 as SGHRS and CDR2 as YFSETQ. The CDR3 region is CASSPTETGQPQHF. The CDR3 DNA reads as TGCGCCAGCAGCCCGACAGAGACCGGACAGCCCCAGCATTTT.

The V gene is TRBV6-1, the J gene TRBJ1-1, with D unclear. The CDR3 consists of 15 residues. Germline CDR1 reads MNHNS; CDR2 reads SASEGT. Trimming shortened V by 3 bases and J by 4 bases, and 15 bases separated the two germline ends. For the CDR3, the DNA is TGTGCCAGCAGTGATCCCCCCGGTCTGGGCACTGAAGCTTTCTTT. Its translation: CASSDPPGLGTEAFF.

V gene TRBV19 combines with J gene TRBJ1-1; D not certain. CDR1 LNHDA and CDR2 SQIVND come from the germline V gene (reference sequence). Trimming stripped 6 bases from V and 1 base from J, with 12 bases between. The CDR3 runs 14 residues. The CDR3 spells CASSQVWENTEAFF. The CDR3 nucleotides read TGTGCCAGTAGCCAAGTTTGGGAGAACACTGAAGCTTTCTTT.

The DNA for the CDR3 is TGTGCCAGCTCACCAGGGAGCAAGCCCTATGGCTACACCTTC. Protein sequence: CASSPGSKPYGYTF. This rearrangement joins TRBV18 to TRBJ1-2; D is undetermined. The CDR3 length is 14 residues. Trimming left V 2 bases short and J 4 bases short, with 11 bases between. Germline CDR1 reads KGHSH; CDR2 reads LQKENI.

The chain employs TRBV6-6 and TRBJ1-3; D is perhaps TRBD1 (5 bases). Germline V gives CDR1 MNHNY, CDR2 SVGAGI (reference sequence). CDR3 size: 17 residues. With 5 bases removed from V and 4 bases from J, the gap between germline ends came to 21 bases. The CDR3 nucleotides are TGTGCCAGCAGTCCGCGAGGGACCCGGGCAGGAGGAAACACCATATATTTT. This translates into CASSPRGTRAGGNTIYF.